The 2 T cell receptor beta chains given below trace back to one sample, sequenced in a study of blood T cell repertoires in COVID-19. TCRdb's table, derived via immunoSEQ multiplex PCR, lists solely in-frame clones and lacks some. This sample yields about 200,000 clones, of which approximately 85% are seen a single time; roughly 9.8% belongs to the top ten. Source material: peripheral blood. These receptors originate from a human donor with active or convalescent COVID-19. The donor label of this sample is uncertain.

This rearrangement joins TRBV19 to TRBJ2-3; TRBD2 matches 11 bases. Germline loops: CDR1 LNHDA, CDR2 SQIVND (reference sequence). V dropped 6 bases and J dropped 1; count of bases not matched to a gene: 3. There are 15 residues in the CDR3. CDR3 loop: CASSSLAGGTDTQYF. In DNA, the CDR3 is TGTGCCAGTAGCTCACTAGCGGGGGGCACAGATACGCAGTATTTT.

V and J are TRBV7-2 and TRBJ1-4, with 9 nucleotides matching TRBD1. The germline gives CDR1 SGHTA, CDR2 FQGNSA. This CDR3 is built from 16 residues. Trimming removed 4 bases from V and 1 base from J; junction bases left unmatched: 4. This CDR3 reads CASSSQGALTNEKLFF. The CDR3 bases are TGTGCCAGCAGCTCACAGGGGGCCTTAACTAATGAAAAACTGTTTTTT. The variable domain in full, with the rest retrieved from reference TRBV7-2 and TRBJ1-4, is GAGVSQSPSNKVTEKGKDVELRCDPISGHTALYWYRQSLGQGLEFLIYFQGNSAPDKSGLPSDRFSAERTGGSVSTLTIQRTQQEDSAVYLCASSSQGALTNEKLFFGSGTQLSVL.